This T cell receptor (beta chain) came from a study of shared clonotypes between healthy human individuals. Findings and caveats of the study: At large depth, rarefaction still showed sorted-subset sequencing to be incomplete. Clonotypes shared by all four sorted-subset donors had higher generation probabilities than non-shared clonotypes.

The assay was immunoSEQ multiplex PCR, and TCRdb's table has in-frame clones only and misses some. The profile shows around 200,000 clones, about 66% of them singletons. CDR1 and CDR2 from the germline V gene are SGHAT and FQNNGV. The CDR3 runs to 14 residues. Trimming cost V 6 bases and J 4 bases; bases outside gene matches: 4. Note on this clone: The antigen is unknown.

Donors had no recently reported acute infections or vaccinations and were HIV-negative. CD4+ cells yielded CD45RA+ naive and CD45RA-negative memory subsets. This receptor was taken from a man aged 25 to 40 in good health. The rearrangement links TRBV11-2 to TRBJ1-4, with 8 bases lining up with TRBD1. The sequenced material came from memory CD4+ T cells sorted from blood. This sample's subset: CD45RA-negative fraction. The CDR3 region has the DNA TGTGCCAGCAGTTACGGACAGGGTAATGAAAAACTGTTTTTT. This translates into CASSYGQGNEKLFF.